These 7 T cell receptor beta chains were sequenced from one sample in a study of OX40 agonist ivuxolimab in advanced cancers. TCRdb keeps only in-frame clones here, not all; method: immunoSEQ multiplex PCR. The data contain around 100,000 clones, around 91% of them singletons. The sample here was CD4+ or CD8+ T cells sorted from blood, taken in a trial of the OX40 agonist ivuxolimab. These receptors all come from an adult with an advanced solid tumor such as melanoma, head and neck, liver or kidney cancer.

The V and J genes are TRBV6-1 and TRBJ1-5; possibly TRBD1 for D (5 bases). The CDR3 sequence is 15 residues long. Trimming removed 0 bases at V and 4 bases at J, with 10 bases between. Germline CDR1 and CDR2: MNHNS and SASEGT. CDR3 sequence: CASSEASRVNQPQHF. The CDR3 coding sequence is TGTGCCAGCAGTGAAGCCAGCAGGGTAAATCAGCCCCAGCATTTT.

This clone was picked up a small number of times. This chain joins TRBV5-8 and TRBJ2-1; D perhaps matches TRBD1 (6 bases). The length of the CDR3 is 14 residues. Trimming cost V 7 bases and J 3 bases, with 14 bases left between them. In germline, CDR1 is SGHTS, CDR2 YDEGEE. As DNA, the CDR3 is TGTGCCAGCCCGGTTTGGGACAACTACAATGAGCAGTTCTTC. This translates into CASPVWDNYNEQFF.

This chain connects TRBV10-2 to TRBJ1-5; D is ambiguous. Between the trimmed V and J ends, which lost 4 bases and 3 bases, there was a span of 7 bases. The CDR3 loop spans 13 amino acids. CDR1 and CDR2 from the germline V gene are WSHSY and SAAADI. Written as DNA, the CDR3 is TGCGCCAGCAGTGCAGCCCACAATCAGCCCCAGCATTTT. It translates to CASSAAHNQPQHF.

V gene TRBV6-5 combines with J gene TRBJ2-7; perhaps D is TRBD1 or TRBD2 (5 bases each). The ends were cut back, 5 bases at V and 6 bases at J, with 20 bases in the middle. CDR1 and CDR2 from the germline V gene are MNHEY and SVGAGI. This CDR3 region has 15 residues. The CDR3 nucleotides read TGTGCCAGCAGTCCCACAGGTCTAGCTCTCCGCGAGCAGTACTTC. This encodes CASSPTGLALREQYF.

This chain connects TRBV5-1 to TRBJ2-7; D not resolved. The V end lost 3 bases, the J end lost 0 bases, and 10 bases lay between the germline ends. From germline, CDR1 is SGHRS and CDR2 YFSETQ. The CDR3 loop spans 14 amino acids. CDR3 amino acids: CASSSETVSYEQYF. The DNA for the CDR3 is TGCGCCAGCAGCTCCGAAACCGTCTCCTACGAGCAGTACTTC.

The J gene is TRBJ2-7, the V gene TRBV9; 7 bases map to TRBD1. The CDR3 sequence is 15 residues long. In germline, CDR1 is SGDLS, CDR2 YYNGEE. After removal of 1 base from V and 6 bases from J, the junction contained 10 bases not matched to a gene. In DNA form, the CDR3 reads TGTGCCAGCAGCGTAACAACAGGGGAGATAAGCGAGCAGTACTTC. This codes for CASSVTTGEISEQYF. Filled out from reference TRBV9 and TRBJ2-7, the complete variable domain reads DSGVTQTPKHLITATGQRVTLRCSPRSGDLSVYWYQQSLDQGLQFLIQYYNGEERAKGNILERFSAQQFPDLHSELNLSSLELGDSALYFCASSVTTGEISEQYFGPGTRLTVT.

This clone was observed once. This chain connects TRBV5-4 to TRBJ1-6, with D possibly TRBD1 on 6 matching bases. V lost 4 bases to trimming and J lost 5 bases, with 13 bases between them. Germline V gene lookup returns CDR1 SGHNT and CDR2 YYREEE (reference sequence). This CDR3 region has 15 residues. CDR3 residues: CASSRQQGDNSPLHF. The DNA for the CDR3 is TGTGCCAGCAGCCGCCAACAGGGAGATAATTCACCCCTCCACTTT.